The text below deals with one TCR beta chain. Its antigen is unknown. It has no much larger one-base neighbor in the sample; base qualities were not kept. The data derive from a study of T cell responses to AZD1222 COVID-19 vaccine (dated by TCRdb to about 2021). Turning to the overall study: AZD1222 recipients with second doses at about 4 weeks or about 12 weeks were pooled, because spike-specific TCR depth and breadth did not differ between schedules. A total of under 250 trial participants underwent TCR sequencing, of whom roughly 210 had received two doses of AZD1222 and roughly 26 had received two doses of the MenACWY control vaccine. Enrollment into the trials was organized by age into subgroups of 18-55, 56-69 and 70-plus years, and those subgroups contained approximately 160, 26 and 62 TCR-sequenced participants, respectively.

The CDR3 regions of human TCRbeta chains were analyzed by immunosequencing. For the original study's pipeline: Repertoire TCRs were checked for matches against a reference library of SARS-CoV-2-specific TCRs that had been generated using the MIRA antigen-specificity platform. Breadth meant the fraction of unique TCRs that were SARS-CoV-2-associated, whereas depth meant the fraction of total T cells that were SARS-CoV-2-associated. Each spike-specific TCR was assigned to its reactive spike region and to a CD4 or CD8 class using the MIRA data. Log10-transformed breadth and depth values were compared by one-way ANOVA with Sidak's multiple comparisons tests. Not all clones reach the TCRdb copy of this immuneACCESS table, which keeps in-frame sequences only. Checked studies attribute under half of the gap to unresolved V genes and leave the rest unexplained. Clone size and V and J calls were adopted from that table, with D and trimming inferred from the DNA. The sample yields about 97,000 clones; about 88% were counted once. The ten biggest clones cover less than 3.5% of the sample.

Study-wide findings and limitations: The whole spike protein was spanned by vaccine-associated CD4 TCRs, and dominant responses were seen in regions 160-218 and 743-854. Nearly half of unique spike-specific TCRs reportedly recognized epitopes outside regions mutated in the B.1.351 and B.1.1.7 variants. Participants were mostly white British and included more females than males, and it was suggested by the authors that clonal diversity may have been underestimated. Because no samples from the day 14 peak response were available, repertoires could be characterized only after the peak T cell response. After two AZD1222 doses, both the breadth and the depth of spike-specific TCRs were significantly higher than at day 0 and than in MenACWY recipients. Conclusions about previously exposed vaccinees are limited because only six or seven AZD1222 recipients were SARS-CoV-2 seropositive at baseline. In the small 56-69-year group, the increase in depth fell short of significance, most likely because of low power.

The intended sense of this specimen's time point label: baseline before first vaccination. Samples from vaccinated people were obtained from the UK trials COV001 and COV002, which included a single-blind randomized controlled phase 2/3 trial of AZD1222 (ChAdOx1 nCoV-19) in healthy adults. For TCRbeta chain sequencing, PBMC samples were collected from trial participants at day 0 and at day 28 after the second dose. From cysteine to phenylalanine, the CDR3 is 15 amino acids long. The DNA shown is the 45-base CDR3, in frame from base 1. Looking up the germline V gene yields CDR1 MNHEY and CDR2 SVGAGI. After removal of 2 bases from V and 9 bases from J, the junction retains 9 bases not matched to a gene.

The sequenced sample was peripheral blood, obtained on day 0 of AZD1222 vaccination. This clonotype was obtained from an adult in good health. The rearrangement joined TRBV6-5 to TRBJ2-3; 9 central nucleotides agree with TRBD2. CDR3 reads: CASSYDSGGAGTQYF. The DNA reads TGTGCCAGCAGTTACGATAGCGGGGGAGCCGGGACGCAGTATTTT.